The next 27 T cell receptor beta chains were all read from a single sample in a study of blood T cell repertoires in COVID-19. Produced via immunoSEQ multiplex PCR; TCRdb's table is partial and in-frame only. The profile covers a few hundred thousand clones, with 80% to 95% appearing a single time and nearly 7% taken by the ten largest. Sequenced: peripheral blood. All receptors come from a woman aged 30 to 39 with COVID-19, enrolled during active disease.

The chain has TRBV28 and TRBJ2-3, with 7 nucleotides matching TRBD1. The CDR3 consists of 14 residues. Germline loops: CDR1 MDHEN, CDR2 SYDVKM. Unmatched junction bases numbered 6, after V lost 6 bases and J lost 3 bases. The CDR3 region is CASRKQGRTDTQYF. CDR3 DNA sequence: TGTGCCAGCAGGAAACAGGGGAGAACAGATACGCAGTATTTT.

J is TRBJ2-7 and V is TRBV28; possible D gene TRBD2, 5 bases. The CDR3 is made up of 13 amino acids. Per germline, CDR1 MDHEN and CDR2 SYDVKM. V was trimmed by 7 bases and J by 0 bases, leaving 10 bases between them. The CDR3 loop reads CASKASHSYEQYF. The CDR3 DNA reads TGTGCCAGCAAGGCTAGCCACTCCTACGAGCAGTACTTC.

The chain couples TRBV6-4 to TRBJ2-3, with a possible D match to TRBD2 (6 bases). The CDR3 is made up of 14 amino acids. V gave up 0 bases and J gave up 6 bases, with 10 bases separating them. Germline loops: CDR1 MRHNA, CDR2 SNTAGT. Here the CDR3 reads CASSDSGGPDTQYF. DNA of the CDR3: TGTGCCAGCAGTGACTCCGGAGGGCCGGATACGCAGTATTTT.

V usage is TRBV28 and J usage is TRBJ2-3; 10 positions match TRBD2. The CDR3 has 17 amino acids. The junction had 14 bases not matched to a gene; V was cut back by 6 bases and J by 5 bases. The germline gives CDR1 MDHEN, CDR2 SYDVKM. The CDR3 DNA reads TGTGCCAGCAGCGTATGGTCAGCGGGAGGGCCCGGAGATACGCAGTATTTT. This sequence encodes CASSVWSAGGPGDTQYF. Using reference TRBV28 and TRBJ2-3 for the parts outside the CDR3, the full variable domain is DVKVTQSSRYLVKRTGEKVFLECVQDMDHENMFWYRQDPGLGLRLIYFSYDVKMKEKGDIPEGYSVSREKKERFSLILESASTNQTSMYLCASSVWSAGGPGDTQYFGPGTRLTVL.

V usage is TRBV11-2 and J usage is TRBJ2-3, with 12 bases that match TRBD2. V dropped 5 bases and J dropped 6; count of bases not matched to a gene: 9. This CDR3 is built from 16 residues. Looked up from germline, CDR1 is SGHAT and CDR2 is FQNNGV. The CDR3 DNA reads TGTGCCAGCAGCATCCGACTAGCGGGAGATGGTGATACGCAGTATTTT. It is translated as CASSIRLAGDGDTQYF.

This clone came up a few times. V gene TRBV9 combines with J gene TRBJ1-5; TRBD1 matches 8 bases. With 5 bases clipped from V and 5 bases from J, the junction kept 9 bases outside the gene matches. Germline assignment: CDR1 SGDLS and CDR2 YYNGEE. CDR3 length: 15 amino acids. The CDR3 bases are TGTGCCAGCAGTGTGACAGGGGCACCCGATCAGCCCCAGCATTTT. Translating it yields CASSVTGAPDQPQHF.

V gene TRBV7-9 combines with J gene TRBJ1-5; D gene uncertain. The V gene's germline CDR1 is SEHNR and CDR2 FQNEAQ (reference sequence). V dropped 5 bases and J dropped 7 bases, with 12 bases sitting between them. The CDR3 contains 13 residues. In DNA, the CDR3 is TGTGCCAGCAGCCTCCCAAGTGGCCAGCCCCAGCATTTT. It translates to CASSLPSGQPQHF.

The chain links TRBV30 to TRBJ1-1; no reliable D call. The germline CDR1 and CDR2 sequences are GTSNPN and SVGIG (reference sequence). V dropped 0 bases and J dropped 8 bases, with 7 bases sitting between them. The CDR3 contains 11 residues. The DNA for the CDR3 is TGTGCCTGGAGTGTACTAAGGGAAGCTTTCTTT. Residues: CAWSVLREAFF.

The rearrangement links TRBV2 to TRBJ2-1, with 14 bases matching TRBD2. Germline assignment: CDR1 SNHLY and CDR2 FYNNEI. After removal of 9 bases from V and 1 base from J, the junction contained 5 bases not matched to a gene. This CDR3 has 16 residues. The CDR3 region is CASPGTSGSSYNEQFF. CDR3 nucleotides: TGTGCCAGTCCCGGGACTAGCGGGAGTTCCTACAATGAGCAGTTCTTC.

V gene TRBV19 combines with J gene TRBJ2-7, with 13 bases matching TRBD2. CDR1 is LNHDA, CDR2 SQIVND, per germline (reference sequence). The trim removed 5 bases at V and 2 bases at J, leaving 3 bases unmatched. The CDR3 totals 15 residues. The CDR3 bases are TGTGCCAGTAGTTGGACTAGCGGGAGCACCTACGAGCAGTACTTC. This translates into CASSWTSGSTYEQYF.

The chain has TRBV6-5 and TRBJ2-5, with D unresolved. The CDR3 is made up of 14 amino acids. CDR1 and CDR2 from the germline V gene are MNHEY and SVGAGI. The V end was cut by 2 bases, the J end by 3 bases, with 10 bases between. For the CDR3, the DNA is TGTGCCAGCAGTTACGGAGTCAGAAAAGAGACCCAGTACTTC. The encoded protein is CASSYGVRKETQYF.

The rearrangement links TRBV4-3 to TRBJ1-2, with TRBD1 matching 11 bases. Germline CDR1 and CDR2: LGHNA and YSLEER. Unmatched junction bases numbered 4, after V lost 0 bases and J lost 7 bases. CDR3 length: 15 residues. In DNA form, the CDR3 reads TGCGCCAGCAGCCAAGATCGGGACAGGGGGGGTGGCTACACCTTC. Protein product: CASSQDRDRGGGYTF.

The chain carries TRBV9 and TRBJ2-2; D not resolved. CDR1 and CDR2 (germline): SGDLS, YYNGEE. V lost 0 bases and J lost 1, with 7 bases in between. The CDR3 sequence is 15 residues long. The CDR3 loop is CASSVVAENTGELFF. For the CDR3, the DNA is TGTGCCAGCAGCGTAGTAGCCGAGAACACCGGGGAGCTGTTTTTT.

The genes are TRBV3-1 (or the pseudogene TRBV3-2) and TRBJ2-5; 8 positions agree with TRBD1. Per the germline V gene, CDR1 is LGHDT and CDR2 is YNNKEL (reference sequence). V was clipped by 5 bases and J by 4 bases; unmatched bases: 6. The CDR3 is made up of 14 amino acids. CDR3 in DNA: TGTGCCAGCAGCGCCCTTACAGGGGGAGAGACCCAGTACTTC. Translated: CASSALTGGETQYF.

J is TRBJ1-4 and V is TRBV3-1 (or the pseudogene TRBV3-2), with 8 nucleotides matching TRBD1. Germline assignment: CDR1 LGHDT and CDR2 YNNKEL (reference sequence). The V segment lost 0 bases and the J segment 6 bases; nucleotides outside the gene matches: 12. This CDR3 contains 18 residues. The CDR3 sequence: CASSQDDLEQGVDEKLFF. In nucleotides, the CDR3 is TGTGCCAGCAGCCAAGATGATTTAGAACAGGGGGTGGATGAAAAACTGTTTTTT.

The rearrangement links TRBV16 to TRBJ1-1; D ambiguous. Trimming took off 1 base at V and 5 bases at J, with 23 bases between the two ends. Looked up from germline, CDR1 is KGHSY and CDR2 is FQNENV. The CDR3 has 18 amino acids. DNA for the CDR3: TGTGCCAGCAGCCAATTAGGCGGACTGTCGGGTGGAAAAACTGAAGCTTTCTTT. This gives the protein CASSQLGGLSGGKTEAFF.

This clone has a handful of counts. This sequence joins TRBV9 and TRBJ2-1, with TRBD2 identical over 9 bases. This CDR3 comprises 15 residues. Per the germline V gene, CDR1 is SGDLS and CDR2 is YYNGEE. Trimming cost V 0 bases and J 6 bases; bases outside gene matches: 4. CDR3 protein: CASSVAGGRGNEQFF. In DNA form, the CDR3 reads TGTGCCAGCAGCGTAGCTGGCGGGAGGGGCAATGAGCAGTTCTTC.

The chain is built from TRBV12-5 and TRBJ1-2; TRBD1 agrees at 8 bases. V was pared by 10 bases and J by 7 bases, with 5 bases of the junction left unmatched. Looked up from germline, CDR1 is LGHNT and CDR2 is FRNRAP. The CDR3 consists of 11 residues. The CDR3 here is CANQGASGYTF. The CDR3 region has the DNA TGTGCTAATCAGGGGGCCTCTGGCTACACCTTC.

This rearrangement joins TRBV4-1 to TRBJ1-2; D unresolved. The V end was cut by 4 bases, the J end by 12 bases, with 15 bases between. This CDR3 region has 12 residues. CDR1 is MGHRA and CDR2 is YSYEKL in the germline V gene. The CDR3 nucleotides read TGCGCCAGCAGCCCGGACGGGTTCGGGAACACCTTC. This gives the protein CASSPDGFGNTF.

This chain joins TRBV28 and TRBJ2-5, with D hard to call. The V gene's germline CDR1 is MDHEN and CDR2 SYDVKM. V shed 10 bases and J shed 9 bases, with 6 bases lying between them. There are 8 residues in the CDR3. The CDR3 loop is CANRAQYF. In DNA form, the CDR3 reads TGTGCCAACCGGGCCCAGTACTTC.

This clone was detected only once. This chain links TRBV7-8 with TRBJ1-1, with D maybe TRBD1 (6 bases). V lost 0 bases, J lost 2 bases, and 13 bases lay in between. CDR3 length: 16 residues. Germline V lookup: CDR1 SGHVS, CDR2 FQNEAQ. The CDR3 spells CASSLAIRTVNTEAFF. The CDR3 DNA is TGTGCCAGCAGCTTAGCCATAAGGACAGTAAACACTGAAGCTTTCTTT.

This sequence joins TRBV7-2 and TRBJ2-7, with D possibly being TRBD2 (6 bases). Germline CDR1 reads SGHTA; CDR2 reads FQGNSA. Trimming pared 6 bases from V and 3 bases from J, leaving 12 bases between. This CDR3 has 13 residues. The CDR3 coding sequence is TGTGCCAGCAGTCGGGACTCCGGCTACGAGCAGTACTTC. Encoded protein: CASSRDSGYEQYF.

The chain joins TRBV5-4 to TRBJ2-7; 15 positions match TRBD2. J gave up 5 bases and V 3 bases, and 6 bases lay outside the gene matches. The CDR3 runs to 16 residues. Germline CDR1 reads SGHNT; CDR2 reads YYREEE (reference sequence). CDR3 loop: CASSSRTSGRGNEQYF. The CDR3 DNA is TGTGCCAGCAGCTCGCGGACTAGCGGGAGGGGAAACGAGCAGTACTTC.

The CDR3: CASSLSPSGSYFEQFF. CDR3 sequence (DNA): TGTGCCAGCAGCTTATCACCTAGCGGGAGTTATTTTGAGCAGTTCTTC. The chain has TRBV7-9 and TRBJ2-1, with 10 bases that match TRBD2. Germline lookup yields CDR1 SEHNR and CDR2 FQNEAQ (reference sequence). The CDR3 is made up of 16 amino acids. The junction had 10 bases not matched to a gene; V was cut back by 2 bases and J by 9 bases. Drawing the rest from reference TRBV7-9 and TRBJ2-1, the complete variable domain is DTGVSQNPRHKITKRGQNVTFRCDPISEHNRLYWYRQTLGQGPEFLTYFQNEAQLEKSRLLSDRFSAERPKGSFSTLEIQRTEQGDSAMYLCASSLSPSGSYFEQFFGPGTRLTVL.

The J gene is TRBJ2-1, the V gene TRBV9, with D uncertain. V was clipped by 4 bases and J by 7 bases, with 18 bases between them. CDR3 size: 15 residues. The germline V gene has CDR1 SGDLS and CDR2 YYNGEE. This chain's CDR3 is CASSSQWMGENEQFF. The CDR3 DNA reads TGTGCCAGCAGCTCTCAGTGGATGGGCGAGAATGAGCAGTTCTTC.

As concerns this clone: Other DNA sequences in this specimen translate into the identical CDR3. The rearrangement links TRBV6-5 to TRBJ2-7; 13 bases fit TRBD2. Germline assignment: CDR1 MNHEY and CDR2 SVGAGI. The ends lost 6 bases at V and 4 bases at J; junction bases unmatched: 3. This CDR3 spans 14 amino acids. CDR3 in amino acids: CASSRTSGSYEQYF. DNA of the CDR3: TGTGCCAGCAGCAGGACTAGCGGGAGTTACGAGCAGTACTTC.

Regarding this clone: This is likely a read error, given that the CDR3 carries no conserved phenylalanine or tryptophan at its end. The limits of the CDR3 on the DNA are not certain, so only TCRdb's listed CDR3 is given. The chain carries TRBV2 and TRBJ2-7; the listed D gene, TRBD1, was not tested against the DNA. Germline V CDR1 and CDR2: SNHLY, FYNNEI. The CDR3 is 9 amino acids long, termini counted. CDR3 amino acids: CASRDGTPR.